This T cell receptor beta chain was obtained from a study of cytomegalovirus exposure and HLA in healthy donors. Study-wide results and limits: Earlier results showed most TCR beta V segments being productive about 87% or about 30% of the time. HLA alleles were associated with 15,000 to 20,000 TCR beta sequences in a later analysis at 0.05 false discovery rate.

About this clone itself: Its antigen is unidentified.

PCR involved 60 Vbeta and 13 Jbeta primers. TCRdb's table, derived via immunoSEQ multiplex PCR, lists solely in-frame clones and lacks some. The data contain fewer than 250,000 clones, about 85% of them singletons. Sequencing was performed on PBMCs. This TCR came from a woman aged 45-59 years in good health and CMV-seronegative.

The CDR3 DNA reads as TGTGCCACCAAGGACAGGGGTCCCTATGGCTACACCTTC. Amino acid sequence: CATKDRGPYGYTF. The rearrangement uses TRBV6-5 and TRBJ1-2, with TRBD1 matching 9 bases. The germline CDR1 and CDR2 sequences are MNHEY and SVGAGI. The CDR3 length is 13 residues. V lost 10 bases to trimming and J lost 4 bases; unmatched junction nucleotides: 7.